This is a list of T cell receptor beta chains from one sample in a study of cytomegalovirus exposure and HLA in healthy donors. The repertoire was sequenced with immunoSEQ multiplex PCR; TCRdb's copy has only in-frame clones and lacks some. Of around 140,000 clones in the sample, 80% to 90% were seen once. Material for sequencing was PBMCs. The origin of the receptors is a woman between 25 and 40 years old in good health and CMV-seronegative. CDR3s include the opening cysteine and the closing phenylalanine or tryptophan. Fields, in order: V gene, J gene, CDR3 length, clone size, D gene, CDR3 DNA, CDR3 protein. A D gene is named only where the DNA matches it firmly. Size is omitted from some rows. Given values are once, few, many or a class for expanded clones.

>TRBV9|TRBJ1-2|15|NA|NA
TGTGCCAGCAGCTCCGGGGGAGGCGCGGGTTATGGCTACACCTTC
CASSSGGGAGYGYTF
>TRBV9|TRBJ2-1|16|NA|TRBD2
TGTGCCAGCAGCGAAGGAAGCGGGGGGGATTACAATGAGCAGTTCTTC
CASSEGSGGDYNEQFF
>TRBV7-9|TRBJ1-2|16|NA|TRBD1
TGTGCCAGCAGCTCAGCAGACAGGGGGCTTAACTATGGCTACACCTTC
CASSSADRGLNYGYTF
>TRBV7-8|TRBJ2-2|14|NA|NA
TGTGCCAGCAGCTTATGGGGTGCGGGCGGGGAGCTGTTTTTT
CASSLWGAGGELFF
>TRBV7-2|TRBJ1-3|13|NA|NA
TGTGCCAGCGGTCCGAGCTCTGGAAACACCATATATTTT
CASGPSSGNTIYF
>TRBV2|TRBJ2-5|17|NA|TRBD2
TGTGCCAGCAGTGCGATGGATCTAGCGGGGGATGGGGAGACCCAGTACTTC
CASSAMDLAGDGETQYF
>TRBV2|TRBJ1-4|13|NA|TRBD1
TGTGCCAGCACCGGACAGGGGGGAGGAAAACTGTTTTTT
CASTGQGGGKLFF
>TRBV11-2|TRBJ2-3|12|NA|NA
TGTGCCAGCAGCTCCAACACAGATACGCAGTATTTT
CASSSNTDTQYF
>TRBV11-2|TRBJ2-3|17|NA|NA
TGTGCCAGCAGCCAAAACCCCCCCACTTCTGGCACAGATACGCAGTATTTT
CASSQNPPTSGTDTQYF
>TRBV28|TRBJ1-6|14|NA|NA
TGTGCCAGCAGTACCAACTACAGGGATTCACCCCTCCACTTT
CASSTNYRDSPLHF
>TRBV28|TRBJ2-1|14|NA|NA
TGTGCCAGCAGTCCCGCAGGGAATCACAATGAGCAGTTCTTC
CASSPAGNHNEQFF
>TRBV4-1|TRBJ2-1|15|NA|NA
TGCGCCAGCAGCCTGACAGGGATCGGGGGCAATGAGCAGTTCTTC
CASSLTGIGGNEQFF
>TRBV5-4|TRBJ2-7|14|NA|TRBD1
TGTGCCAGCAGCACCGGGACAGGGAACTACGAGCAGTACTTC
CASSTGTGNYEQYF
>TRBV7-3|TRBJ2-6|16|NA|NA
TGTGCCAGCAGCCCCGACAGGACCTCTGGGGCCAACGTCCTGACTTTC
CASSPDRTSGANVLTF
>TRBV19|TRBJ2-7|13|NA|NA
TGTGCCAGTAGCTCACAGGGATCGCAGGAGCAGTACTTC
CASSSQGSQEQYF
>TRBV5-4|TRBJ2-7|15|NA|TRBD2
TGTGCCAGCAGCTTAAGACTAGCGGGAGAATACGAGCAGTACTTC
CASSLRLAGEYEQYF
>TRBV4-1|TRBJ2-5|14|NA|NA
TGCGCCAGCAGCCAAGCACGGTTCCAAGAGACCCAGTACTTC
CASSQARFQETQYF
>TRBV11-2|TRBJ2-7|16|once|TRBD2
TGTGCCAGCAGCTTAGGGAGCGGGGAAACCTACTACGAGCAGTACTTC
CASSLGSGETYYEQYF
>TRBV15|TRBJ1-1|16|NA|NA
TGTGCCACCAGCAGAGACAGAACAGGAAAGGCCACTGAAGCTTTCTTT
CATSRDRTGKATEAFF
>TRBV6-5|TRBJ1-1|14|NA|TRBD1
TGTGCCAGCGGTAGGGACAGAAGGAACACTGAAGCTTTCTTT
CASGRDRRNTEAFF
>TRBV9|TRBJ2-2|17|NA|NA
TGTGCCAGCAGCGTTGCCGTTAGGACTCCTAACACCGGGGAGCTGTTTTTT
CASSVAVRTPNTGELFF
>TRBV5-1|TRBJ2-7|15|NA|TRBD2
TGCGCCAGCAGCTTGGCACTAGCGGGGACCTACGAGCAGTACTTC
CASSLALAGTYEQYF
>TRBV5-8|TRBJ1-2|13|NA|TRBD1
TGTGCCAGCAGCTTGGCCGATGGGACAGGGCGTAGCTTC
CASSLADGTGRSF
>TRBV27|TRBJ2-1|16|NA|TRBD2
TGTGCCAGCAGTTTATCAAGCGGGGCGTCCTACAATGAGCAGTTCTTC
CASSLSSGASYNEQFF
>TRBV10-3|TRBJ1-3|13|NA|NA
TGCGCCATCTCAGGTTACTCTGGAAACACCATATATTTT
CAISGYSGNTIYF
>TRBV28|TRBJ2-7|16|NA|NA
TGTGCCAGCCTTCCCACTTGGGACTTCCCCACCTACGAGCAGTACTTC
CASLPTWDFPTYEQYF
>TRBV27|TRBJ1-1|15|NA|TRBD1
TGTGCCAGCAGTTTGTGGGACAGGGGGCTTTCTGAAGCTTTCTTT
CASSLWDRGLSEAFF
>TRBV5-1|TRBJ2-7|14|NA|NA
TGCGCCAGCAGCGTGACGGGGGGCGGGTACGAGCAGTACTTC
CASSVTGGGYEQYF
>TRBV30|TRBJ1-4|14|NA|TRBD1
TGTGCCTCCGCTACGACAGGGTTTTTGGAAAAACTGTTTTTT
CASATTGFLEKLFF
>TRBV23-1|TRBJ2-5|13|NA|NA
TGCGCCAGCAGGCACAGACGACAGTCGACGGGGTACTTC
CASRHRRQSTGYF
>TRBV6-1|TRBJ2-1|14|NA|TRBD2
TGTGCCAGCACTAGCGGGGGGGGTCACAATGAGCAGTTCTTC
CASTSGGGHNEQFF
>TRBV28|TRBJ1-2|12|NA|NA
TGTGCCAGCAGTGCCCCGGGGTATGGCTACACCTTC
CASSAPGYGYTF
>TRBV19|TRBJ1-2|15|NA|TRBD1
TGTGCCAGTAGAGACACCCCGACAGGGGTGTTAGGCTACACCTTC
CASRDTPTGVLGYTF
>TRBV29-1|TRBJ2-3|13|NA|NA
TGCAGCGTTGCGGGGATATGGTCAGATACGCAGTATTTT
CSVAGIWSDTQYF
>TRBV11-2|TRBJ2-7|16|NA|TRBD2
TGTGCCAGCAGCGCAACCTCGGGACTAGCGTCCTACGAGCAGTACTTC
CASSATSGLASYEQYF
>TRBV19|TRBJ1-2|12|NA|NA
TGTGCCACTAAAAAAAACAGGGACGGCTACACCTTC
CATKKNRDGYTF
>TRBV7-2|TRBJ2-7|14|NA|TRBD1
TGTGCCAGCAGCTCCGGACAGGAATCAGGCGAGCAGTACTTC
CASSSGQESGEQYF
>TRBV28|TRBJ2-1|15|NA|TRBD2
TGTGCCAGCAGTTTACTAGCGGGGGGATACAATGAGCAGTTCTTC
CASSLLAGGYNEQFF
>TRBV5-1|TRBJ2-2|15|few|TRBD2
TGCGCCAGCAGCGTAGCAGCGGGGGGGCCCGGGGAGCTGTTTTTT
CASSVAAGGPGELFF
>TRBV4-3|TRBJ1-5|15|NA|NA
TGCGCCAGCAGCCAAGGGGCTTATAGCAATCAGCCCCAGCATTTT
CASSQGAYSNQPQHF
>TRBV7-8|TRBJ2-3|16|NA|TRBD1
TGTGCCAGCAGCTTTACAGGGGTGGGCGTGACAGATACGCAGTATTTT
CASSFTGVGVTDTQYF
>TRBV6-1|TRBJ2-7|15|NA|TRBD1
TGTGCCAGCAGTGATAGAGGACAGGTCTCCTACGAGCAGTACTTC
CASSDRGQVSYEQYF